This T cell receptor (beta chain) was identified in a study of blood T cell repertoires in COVID-19. Study overall: Samples of COVID-19 (acute and convalescent) were obtained from the United States, Italy and Spain. PBMCs, B-cell-depleted T cells, or T cells provided the cDNA or gDNA that made up the material.

Concerning this clone itself: Other DNA sequences of this sample code for an identical CDR3.

Sequencing used immunoSEQ multiplex PCR; TCRdb keeps in-frame clones, though not all of them. The repertoire holds 150,000 to 200,000 clones, with approximately 83% as singletons. The CDR3 sequence is 17 residues long. The trim removed 0 bases at V and 2 bases at J, leaving 0 bases unmatched. The V gene's germline CDR1 is KGHSH and CDR2 LQKENI. V is TRBV18 and J is TRBJ2-6; 11 nucleotides match TRBD1. The sequence derives from a man aged 60-69 years with acute or convalescent COVID-19. Sequencing was performed on peripheral blood. In DNA, the CDR3 is TGTGCCAGCTCACCACCGGGACAGGGGGCTGGGGCCAACGTCCTGACTTTC. This codes for CASSPPGQGAGANVLTF.